This T cell receptor beta chain was found in a study of cytomegalovirus exposure and HLA in healthy donors (dated by TCRdb to about 2017). Context from the whole study: An earlier analysis of roughly 570 of the donors reported 250 to 350 Gb of sequence data and around 100 million unique TCR beta sequences obtained from 180 million or so T cells. The study used immunosequencing to profile the T cell repertoires of several hundred subjects and linked those repertoires to cytomegalovirus serostatus. Alongside the repertoire data, information on donor age, sex, ethnicity and CMV serostatus was compiled. Along with the approximately 620-subject first cohort, a separate validation cohort of more than 90 different subjects was used. An earlier analysis of 587 of the donors used high-throughput TCR beta sequencing to judge whether each TCR beta V gene segment behaved as functional or pseudogenic. HLA typing included class I and class II loci at four-digit resolution. The study aimed to test whether signatures of past pathogen exposure could be identified by cataloging public T cell receptors. In a later genetic analysis, genome-wide SNP genotypes for 398 of the 666 donors were used, and that subset was treated as a discovery cohort. The number of typed donors differed by locus: roughly 620-640 for A, B, C, DRB1 and DQB1; 500 to 550 for DQA1; approximately 610 for DPA1; and roughly 450 for DPB1. Of the approximately 400 genotyped donors, 80% to 90% were placed in the genetic ancestry cluster associated with self-reported Caucasian donors. To predict cytomegalovirus infection status, the study brought together high-throughput TCR immunosequencing, statistical association of individual TCRs with disease status, and machine learning. The later analysis used no new phenotypic data to find candidate immune exposures, relying instead on TCR beta sequences and their occurrence across donors. In a later analysis, previously published TCR beta repertoires from 670 or so donors were re-analyzed and high-resolution HLA genotyping was added so that TCR occurrence patterns could be studied. Among 350 to 400 genotyped donors of the cohort, an average of about 240,000 unique TCR beta nucleotide sequences were sequenced per donor, roughly 20% of them non-productive. Every discovery cohort repertoire had been produced on one sequencing platform. A handful of DR-DQ haplotypes were handled as single units for association and clustering because linkage in the cohort was strong. An early release covering roughly 640 HLA-typed donors comprised about 300 gigabases of sequencing data and approximately 80 million unique TCR sequences.

Including cysteine and phenylalanine, the CDR3 has 15 amino acids. Only the CDR3 region is kept as DNA, spanning 45 bases read in frame from base 1. CDR1 SGHTS and CDR2 YDEGEE were looked up in the germline V gene. A distance of 11 bases separates the germline ends of V and J, which lose 4 bases and 0 bases respectively. The cohort was made up of approximately 670 healthy bone marrow donors. Cohort members were all nominally healthy when sampled, although unrecorded immune exposures were likely present. The donor was CMV seropositive and belonged to the group of more than 250 seropositive cohort members. A peripheral blood sample was provided by each donor, and peripheral blood mononuclear cells were used for TCR beta sequencing. The Qiagen DNeasy Blood Extraction Kit was used to extract genomic DNA from the blood cell samples. Regarding this clone: Its binding antigen is unknown. The input lacks base qualities; no much larger clone sits a single base away.

General conclusions and limits of the study: A further reported finding was that TCR beta sequences accurately predicted the HLA-A and HLA-B alleles for most subjects in the first cohort. The classifier was reported to diagnose cytomegalovirus status with high specificity and sensitivity in both the original cohort and the validation cohort. Compared with the 666-donor mean, donors in an Asian-associated ancestry cluster had fewer N-insertions in productive TCRs, according to a later genetic analysis. In a later genetic analysis, a missense DCLRE1C variant was associated with V-gene and J-gene trimming of TCR beta chains, and the association was replicated in an independent cohort. The presence/absence analyses assumed that sequencing depth was roughly uniform across donors, and that assumption may not be true. In an earlier analysis of 587 of the donors, most TCR beta V segments were observed in productive rearrangements about 87% or about 30% of the time, broadly matching IMGT annotations. Three of the identified cytomegalovirus-associated TCR beta chains were confirmed in vitro to be specific for cytomegalovirus antigens. A cluster of highly shared sequence variants was judged likely to be a technical artifact of the sequencing pipeline. Because HLA typing was missing for some donors at each locus, association tests included only the typed subset. According to a later analysis, TCR association rates differed among HLA loci, with DRB1 alleles showing the most associated TCRs and HLA-C alleles showing the fewest. Because the 87-base-pair reads could not distinguish some IMGT-functional V segments, including TRBV6-2 and TRBV6-3, those segments were excluded. In a later analysis, most CMV-associated TCR beta chains were found to appear HLA-restricted, with HLA associations seemingly driven largely by CMV exposure. According to a later analysis, parvovirus B19, influenza, CMV and Epstein-Barr virus appeared linked to several top co-occurrence clusters. Most TCR sequences were observed very rarely across donors, whereas some public TCRs were present in many individuals. It was suggested by the authors that the approach could potentially be generalized to other disease states and immunological phenotypes. The study gave a list of about 160 TCR beta chains associated with cytomegalovirus. In a later analysis, HLA-associated TCR beta chains were found to be more clonally expanded and to have lower generation probabilities than equally common non-associated chains. Only TCR beta chains were sequenced in this cohort, and the absence of alpha or paired-chain data limited detectable features. When HLA alleles, especially DR and DQ, strongly co-occurred, TCR associations were difficult to assign to individual alleles. A later analysis associated 15,000 or so TCR beta sequences with specific HLA alleles at a false discovery rate of 0.05. Correlated functional status among segregating V segments might be attributable to linkage disequilibrium, but an unknown experimental factor could not be ruled out. The only immune exposure information available for the cohort was CMV serostatus. Because counts were too low, about 15 rarely observed V segments, including chromosome 9 orphons, were left out of the earlier analysis of approximately 500 of the donors.

The method behind the library was the immunoSEQ multiplex PCR assay. For the multiplex PCR, a mixture combining 60 forward primers for TCR Vbeta segments and 13 reverse primers for TCR Jbeta segments was used. The CDR3 region of rearranged TCR beta genes was amplified from genomic DNA with a multiplex PCR assay. On the Illumina HiSeq System, the amplified TCR beta libraries were sequenced as 87-base-pair reads. Per the source publication's procedure: Across the roughly 670 repertoires, a later analysis counted some 81 million unique TCR beta chains, around 11 million of which were shared by at least two donors. A nearest-neighbor algorithm error-corrected the raw reads and collapsed the reads into unique sequences, merging closely related sequences to remove PCR and sequencing errors. V, D and J gene segments were assigned by aligning CDR3 sequences to IMGT reference sequences. For a sequence to be retained, a match of at least six nucleotides to both a V gene segment and a J gene segment was required. A rearrangement counted as productive if the CDR3 had no stop codons and remained in frame with V and J, and every other rearrangement counted as non-productive. Following IMGT convention, CDR3 was defined as the stretch from the second conserved V-encoded cysteine up to the conserved J-encoded phenylalanine. The earlier analysis of some 540 of the donors excluded any sequence lacking an unambiguous match to a single V gene segment. In an earlier analysis of 587 of the donors, a V segment was called functional when productive rearrangements were above 56.7%, and segregating when the standard deviation between donors exceeded 5%. To diagnose cytomegalovirus status from the catalog of TCR beta chain sequences, a statistical classification framework was built. V and J gene assignment, in a later analysis, came from comparing TCR nucleotide sequences with IMGT/GENE-DB human TR gene sequences. In a later analysis, CDR3 sequences and most-parsimonious VDJ recombination scenarios were assigned using the TCRdist pipeline. In a later analysis, each TCR beta chain was defined by its CDR3 amino acid sequence together with its V-gene family, and reads lacking a unique V-gene family were excluded. As a way to deal with suspected cross-contamination and a sequencing artifact, a later analysis dropped 450 to 700 nucleotide sequences that were highly shared and had low generation probability. In a later analysis, a clonal expansion index for each public chain was calculated from normalized within-repertoire ranks of inferred template counts. In a later analysis, generation probabilities were computed with a VDJ recombination model fitted to out-of-frame rearrangements, and the resulting probabilities were checked against IGoR. Hypergeometric tests were used in a later analysis to score TCR-TCR, TCR-HLA and TCR-CMV co-occurrence, with a repertoire-size bias correction applied to the TCR pairs. False discovery rates were estimated in a later analysis by permuting HLA or CMV assignments 20 times. In a later analysis, co-occurring TCRs were grouped using DBSCAN, with TCRdist sequence similarity added in when clustering inside HLA-allele-positive subsets. For co-occurrence clustering, repertoires with fewer than 30,000 or more than 120,000 public chains were excluded, along with roughly 5 repertoires with anomalous nucleotide sharing. The source is immuneACCESS, and TCRdb retained only in-frame sequences with V and J called. Part of the clones is not carried over; for the studies checked, unresolved V genes explain less than half of this, and the remainder is unexplained. The V and J calls and clone size come from that table; D and trimming were worked out from the DNA. The sample profile shows around 140,000 clones; about three quarters of them were found once. Of the sample, around 13% is held by the ten largest clones.

The receptor comes from a man aged 35-49 years in good health and CMV-seropositive. The rearranged chain carries TRBV5-8 and TRBJ2-1; a weak D assignment points to TRBD2 (5 bases agree). The material sequenced was PBMCs. The DNA sequence reads TGTGCCAGCAGCCTGCCGGGGAGCTCCTACAATGAGCAGTTCTTC. The encoded protein is CASSLPGSSYNEQFF. Beyond the CDR3, the reference TRBV5-8 and TRBJ2-1 genes provide the residues; the full variable domain reads: EAGVTQSPTHLIKTRGQQATLRCSPISGHTSVYWYQQALGLGLQFLLWYDEGEERNRGNFPPRFSGRQFPNYSSELNVNALELEDSALYLCASSLPGSSYNEQFFGPGTRLTVL.